This T cell receptor (beta chain) is drawn from a study of T cells after yellow fever vaccination. About the study: Preparation used SMART-Seq v4 Ultra Low Input for the low-cell-number fractions.

A single record per CDR3 protein comes from TCRdb applying MiXCR to the 5' RACE reads. The sample carries a few hundred thousand distinct CDR3 sequences, around 4.5% recorded once. This clonotype was detected a few times. The starting material was PBMCs, obtained 15 days after the yellow fever booster vaccination. This receptor was obtained from a man aged 18 to 30 who received the YFV17D yellow fever vaccine.

CDR3 coding DNA: TGTGCCAGCAGCCCGACGGCAGGGGGGCCTTCCGAGACCCAGTACTTC. Residues: CASSPTAGGPSETQYF. The chain has TRBV7-8 and TRBJ2-5, with D perhaps TRBD1 (7 bases). Germline CDR1 is SGHVS and CDR2 is FQNEAQ. The CDR3 contains 16 residues. The ends were cut back, 5 bases at V and 5 bases at J, with 21 bases in the middle.